One and the same sample provided the 32 T cell receptor beta chains below, sequenced in a study of T cells in Graves' hyperthyroidism and ophthalmopathy. RNA transcripts yielded amplified TCR beta CDR3 regions. The TCR CDR3 first-round RT-PCR relied on the HTBI primer set. MiXCR, applied by TCRdb to the multiplex PCR reads, yields one record per CDR3 protein. This table has about 350,000 distinct CDR3 sequences, approximately 20% appearing once. Input material: blood. The receptors shown here come from a woman in her late teens or twenties with Graves' hyperthyroidism.

This clonotype has at least ten counts. The gene calls are TRBV11-2 and TRBJ2-7, with D possibly matching TRBD1 (6 bases). Germline V CDR1 and CDR2: SGHAT, FQNNGV. Between the trimmed V and J ends, which lost 2 bases and 3 bases, there was a span of 11 bases. The CDR3 length is 14 residues. The DNA of the CDR3 is TGTGCCAGCAGCTTAATGTCAGGGGACTACGAGCAGTACTTC. It yields the protein CASSLMSGDYEQYF.

This clonotype has at least ten counts. This rearrangement joins TRBV12-3 or TRBV12-4 to TRBJ1-2; D might be TRBD1 (5 bases). This CDR3 is 15 amino acids long. V lost 6 bases to trimming and J lost 4 bases, with 18 bases between them. For the CDR3, the DNA is TGTGCCAGCAGCTCCATGGGGGTTGATGGCTATGGCTACACCTTC. Amino acids: CASSSMGVDGYGYTF.

V is TRBV28 and J is TRBJ2-7, with 8 bases fitting TRBD2. From germline, CDR1 is MDHEN and CDR2 SYDVKM. The CDR3 extends over 15 amino acids. Unmatched junction bases numbered 11, after V lost 5 bases and J lost 5 bases. CDR3 sequence (DNA): TGTGCCAGCAGTACCCAGCGGGAGCTTTCCCACGAGCAGTACTTC. It translates to CASSTQRELSHEQYF.

This clonotype was detected only a few times. The genes are TRBV7-2 and TRBJ2-5; 7 bases map to TRBD1. The germline V gene encodes CDR1 SGHTA and CDR2 FQGNSA. The CDR3 spans 14 residues. J lost 2 bases, V lost 6 bases, and 6 bases had no gene match. The CDR3 DNA reads TGTGCCAGCAGGAAAGAGGGGGCGCAAGAGACCCAGTACTTC. This translates into CASRKEGAQETQYF.

This clonotype was counted ten times or more. J is TRBJ1-1 and V is TRBV12-3 or TRBV12-4; 8 nucleotides align to TRBD1. J was trimmed by 8 bases and V by 6 bases; bases with no gene match: 5. The CDR3 contains 12 residues. The DNA of the CDR3 is TGTGCCAGCAGCCCTGGACAGGGAGAAGCTTTCTTT. This codes for CASSPGQGEAFF.

This chain joins TRBV11-3 and TRBJ1-2; TRBD1 is a possible D gene (5 bases). Germline assignment: CDR1 SGHNT and CDR2 YENEEA. There are 15 residues in the CDR3. V lost 5 bases to trimming and J lost 2 bases, with 15 bases between them. Here the CDR3 DNA reads TGTGCCAGCAGCCCCCTTCGAGGGGAAAACTATGGCTACACCTTC. This gives the protein CASSPLRGENYGYTF.

This clonotype was found a few times. The chain couples TRBV7-2 to TRBJ2-2; D not resolved. V gave up 1 base and J gave up 6 bases, with 6 bases separating them. CDR1 is SGHTA, CDR2 FQGNSA, per germline. CDR3 length: 13 residues. The chain's CDR3 is CASSLGQAGELFF. In nucleotides, the CDR3 is TGTGCCAGCAGCTTAGGCCAAGCCGGGGAGCTGTTTTTT.

Regarding this clonotype: Given a much more abundant clone one base away, this may be a read error. V gene TRBV20-1 combines with J gene TRBJ2-5; 9 positions agree with TRBD2. Per the germline V gene, CDR1 is DFQATT and CDR2 is SNEGSKA (reference sequence). The CDR3 covers 14 residues. Here the CDR3 reads CSAAGLAGQGTQYF. The CDR3 nucleotides are TGCAGTGCGGCCGGGCTAGCGGGGCAAGGGACCCAGTACTTC.

In this sample, this clonotype turned up many times. The J gene is TRBJ1-1, the V gene TRBV6-5; D not certain. The V end was cut by 0 bases, the J end by 6 bases, with 17 bases between. Germline V gene lookup returns CDR1 MNHEY and CDR2 SVGAGI. The CDR3 has 16 amino acids. In DNA, the CDR3 is TGTGCCAGCAGTTACTCGAAGGGCTCTGTATTCGCTGAAGCTTTCTTT. It translates to CASSYSKGSVFAEAFF.

This clonotype showed up just a few times. This chain joins TRBV27 and TRBJ1-6; D is perhaps TRBD1 (6 bases). This CDR3 region has 16 residues. Germline V CDR1 and CDR2: MNHEY, SMNVEV (reference sequence). V lost 4 bases, J lost 1 base, and 11 bases lay in between. The CDR3 DNA reads TGTGCCAGCAGTTGGTTTACAGGGTCCTATAATTCACCCCTCCACTTT. Encoded protein: CASSWFTGSYNSPLHF.

This clonotype was observed many times. This chain connects TRBV7-3 to TRBJ1-2; D call uncertain. Germline loops: CDR1 SGHTA, CDR2 FQGTGA. This CDR3 has 16 amino acids. V lost 5 bases, J lost 3 bases, and 19 bases lay in between. This CDR3 reads CASSPSRPSTYYGYTF. The CDR3 DNA follows: TGTGCCAGCAGCCCATCACGACCGAGCACCTACTATGGCTACACCTTC.

V usage is TRBV28 and J usage is TRBJ1-1, with TRBD1 identical over 9 bases. CDR3 length equals 14 residues. The ends lost 6 bases at V and 4 bases at J; junction bases unmatched: 6. Germline-derived CDR1 and CDR2 are MDHEN and SYDVKM. The DNA for the CDR3 is TGTGCCAGCAGCGAGCCGGACAGGGGCACTGAAGCTTTCTTT. Translated: CASSEPDRGTEAFF.

This clonotype was recorded a few times. A read error may be the cause here, since a much bigger clone is one base away. This chain joins TRBV6-4 and TRBJ2-3; 11 bases agree with TRBD2. The CDR3 is 15 amino acids. Germline CDR1 MRHNA, CDR2 SNTAGT. V lost 2 bases to trimming and J lost 3 bases; unmatched junction nucleotides: 1. CDR3 sequence (DNA): TGTGCCAGCAGTGACGCTAGCGGGGGGACAGATACGCAGTATTTT. The encoded protein is CASSDASGGTDTQYF.

The rearrangement uses TRBV4-1 and TRBJ2-5; possibly TRBD2 for D (7 bases). V lost 3 bases, J lost 10 bases, and 18 bases lay in between. The CDR3 covers 14 residues. CDR1 is MGHRA and CDR2 is YSYEKL in the germline V gene. The CDR3 DNA reads as TGCGCCAGCAGCCAGGGGACCTGGGAGGGGGTCCAGTACTTC. It is translated as CASSQGTWEGVQYF.

The rearrangement uses TRBV30 and TRBJ1-1; 7 positions match TRBD1. Per the germline V gene, CDR1 is GTSNPN and CDR2 is SVGIG (reference sequence). J gave up 8 bases and V 3 bases, and 3 bases lay outside the gene matches. This CDR3 is built from 11 residues. CDR3 sequence reads: CAWSGQAEAFF. CDR3 coding DNA: TGTGCCTGGAGCGGACAGGCGGAAGCTTTCTTT. The full variable domain, its missing parts supplied by reference TRBV30 and TRBJ1-1, is SQTIHQWPATLVQPVGSPLSLECTVEGTSNPNLYWYRQAAGRGLQLLFYSVGIGQISSEVPQNLSASRPQDRQFILSSKKLLLSDSGFYLCAWSGQAEAFFGQGTRLTVV.

The sample holds many counts of this clonotype. The rearrangement joins TRBV18 to TRBJ1-2; 10 nucleotides match TRBD1. Germline CDR1 and CDR2: KGHSH and LQKENI. This CDR3 is 14 amino acids long. J lost 5 bases, V lost 6 bases, and 6 bases had no gene match. CDR3 bases: TGTGCCAGCTCCCGGGACAGGGGCGAGTATGGCTACACCTTC. The encoded protein is CASSRDRGEYGYTF.

This clonotype occurred a few times. A read error is possible here, since a much larger clone lies one base away. The chain employs TRBV11-2 and TRBJ2-5; 12 nucleotides match TRBD2. The CDR3 totals 17 residues. Germline V lookup: CDR1 SGHAT, CDR2 FQNNGV. CDR3 loop: CASSGTSGGTWRETQCF. The CDR3 DNA reads TGTGCCAGCAGCGGCACTAGCGGGGGGACCTGGAGAGAGACCCAGTGCTTC.

This clonotype was counted at least ten times. The rearrangement joins TRBV9 to TRBJ1-5; D is uncertain. This CDR3 has 15 amino acids. Trimming cost V 4 bases and J 0 bases, with 11 bases left between them. Germline CDR1 SGDLS, CDR2 YYNGEE. CDR3 amino acids: CASSLRGDSNQPQHF. CDR3 in DNA: TGTGCCAGCAGCCTCCGCGGGGATAGCAATCAGCCCCAGCATTTT.

This clonotype was counted many times. The V call is TRBV11-2, the J call TRBJ2-5; 10 bases align to TRBD1. Germline CDR1 reads SGHAT; CDR2 reads FQNNGV. Unmatched junction bases numbered 3, after V lost 6 bases and J lost 5 bases. The CDR3 is 13 residues long. The CDR3 loop reads CASRGQGTETQYF. The CDR3 nucleotides read TGTGCCAGCAGGGGACAGGGGACGGAGACCCAGTACTTC.

This clonotype was recorded at least ten times. The V call is TRBV20-1, the J call TRBJ1-1; D is unresolved. V was clipped by 0 bases and J by 6 bases, with 11 bases between them. The germline V gene encodes CDR1 DFQATT and CDR2 SNEGSKA (reference sequence). The CDR3 totals 13 residues. The CDR3 sequence is CSARDDGQSEAFF. CDR3 in DNA: TGCAGTGCTAGAGATGACGGGCAGTCTGAAGCTTTCTTT.

The chain uses TRBV5-1 and TRBJ2-7; D gene unclear. V gave up 0 bases and J gave up 3 bases, with 10 bases separating them. The germline V gene has CDR1 SGHRS and CDR2 YFSETQ. The CDR3 sequence is 14 residues long. The CDR3, as DNA: TGCGCCAGCAGCTTGGAGTCGCTACACTACGAGCAGTACTTC. This sequence encodes CASSLESLHYEQYF. The full variable domain, in which reference TRBV5-1 and TRBJ2-7 provide the parts outside the CDR3, is KAGVTQTPRYLIKTRGQQVTLSCSPISGHRSVSWYQQTPGQGLQFLFEYFSETQRNKGNFPGRFSGRQFSNSRSEMNVSTLELGDSALYLCASSLESLHYEQYFGPGTRLTVT.

In this sample, this clonotype turned up many times. The chain has TRBV10-2 and TRBJ1-2; TRBD1 matches 8 bases. The CDR3 consists of 13 residues. Germline V gene lookup returns CDR1 WSHSY and CDR2 SAAADI. J gave up 4 bases and V 11 bases, and 9 bases lay outside the gene matches. CDR3 bases: TGCGCCGGCACGGGTGGACAGGGCTATGGCTACACCTTC. Amino acids: CAGTGGQGYGYTF.

A remark on this clonotype: A read error is possible here, since a much larger clone lies one base away. The CDR3 is CASSDLRTEAFF. The CDR3 bases are TGTGCCAGCAGTGACCTTCGTACTGAAGCTTTCTTT. The rearrangement joins TRBV6-1 to TRBJ1-1, with no clear D. The germline gives CDR1 MNHNS, CDR2 SASEGT. V was clipped by 3 bases and J by 5 bases, with 7 bases between them. This CDR3 contains 12 residues.

Ten or more counts support this clonotype. The rearrangement links TRBV29-1 to TRBJ2-5; D gene unclear. Trimming shortened V by 5 bases and J by 5 bases, and 9 bases separated the two germline ends. This CDR3 contains 11 residues. Per germline, CDR1 SQVTM and CDR2 ANQGSEA. The CDR3 bases are TGCAGCGTTCATACATGGGAGACCCAGTACTTC. Amino acid sequence: CSVHTWETQYF.

This clonotype occurred many times. The V and J genes are TRBV6-1 and TRBJ2-7; D is unclear. The germline V gene encodes CDR1 MNHNS and CDR2 SASEGT. Trimming left V 5 bases short and J 7 bases short, with 9 bases between. The CDR3 has 11 amino acids. The CDR3 region is CASSTPREQYF. The CDR3, as DNA: TGTGCCAGCAGTACACCAAGGGAGCAGTACTTC.

The sample holds many counts of this clonotype. The chain carries TRBV24-1 and TRBJ2-7; tentatively, D is TRBD1 (6 bases). The CDR3 consists of 11 residues. The germline V gene has CDR1 KGHDR and CDR2 SFDVKD. Trimming shortened V by 6 bases and J by 4 bases, and 6 bases separated the two germline ends. In DNA, the CDR3 is TGTGCCACCAGTAGGGGGTACGAGCAGTACTTC. It codes for CATSRGYEQYF.

A note on this clonotype: A much larger clone sits a single nucleotide away, making a read error possible. V gene TRBV3-1 combines with J gene TRBJ1-5; D is perhaps TRBD1 (5 bases). The CDR3 has 16 amino acids. Germline CDR1 LGHDT, CDR2 YNNKEL (reference sequence). Here the CDR3 reads CASIQSTIRANQPQHF. The DNA for the CDR3 is TGTGCCAGCATCCAATCAACCATCAGGGCTAATCAGCCCCAGCATTTT.

This clonotype was counted at least ten times. The chain joins TRBV10-3 to TRBJ2-5, with 9 positions matching TRBD2. Per germline, CDR1 ENHRY and CDR2 SYGVKD. V shed 2 bases and J 5 bases; nucleotides not matched to a gene: 9. This CDR3 comprises 16 residues. The DNA of the CDR3 is TGTGCCATCAGTGAGGCGGCTAGCGGGGCGAAGGAGACCCAGTACTTC. Its translation is CAISEAASGAKETQYF.

This chain uses TRBV6-1 with TRBJ1-1, with TRBD1 as a possible D gene (5 bases). The length of the CDR3 is 14 residues. From germline, CDR1 is MNHNS and CDR2 SASEGT. V lost 1 base and J 3 bases, leaving 9 bases between the germline ends. CDR3 protein: CASSEDRSYTEAFF. The CDR3 coding sequence is TGTGCCAGCAGTGAAGACAGGAGTTACACTGAAGCTTTCTTT.

This clonotype appeared a few times. The chain uses TRBV5-5 and TRBJ1-2; a possible D gene is TRBD1 (5 bases). V lost 0 bases, J lost 4 bases, and 13 bases lay in between. This CDR3 is 15 amino acids long. From germline, CDR1 is SGHKS and CDR2 YYEKEE (reference sequence). The DNA of the CDR3 is TGTGCCAGCAGCTTGGAATCCGGGGCCGGCTATGGCTACACCTTC. Its protein is CASSLESGAGYGYTF.

This clonotype was detected a few times. V and J are TRBV11-3 and TRBJ2-5, with TRBD2 as a possible D gene (5 bases). This CDR3 region has 14 residues. CDR1 SGHNT and CDR2 YENEEA come from the germline V gene. Trimming pared 5 bases from V and 4 bases from J, leaving 14 bases between. CDR3 in amino acids: CASSPRRGIETQYF. CDR3 DNA: TGTGCCAGCAGCCCCCGACGGGGAATAGAGACCCAGTACTTC.

This clonotype has at least ten counts. The chain combines TRBV11-2 with TRBJ1-4, with 8 bases fitting TRBD1. Looked up from germline, CDR1 is SGHAT and CDR2 is FQNNGV. J lost 8 bases, V lost 1 base, and 3 bases had no gene match. There are 14 residues in the CDR3. The CDR3, as DNA: TGTGCCAGCAGCTTAGGACAGGGGAGCGAAAAACTGTTTTTT. As protein: CASSLGQGSEKLFF. The full variable domain, its missing parts supplied by reference TRBV11-2 and TRBJ1-4, is EAGVAQSPRYKIIEKRQSVAFWCNPISGHATLYWYQQILGQGPKLLIQFQNNGVVDDSQLPKDRFSAERLKGVDSTLKIQPAKLEDSAVYLCASSLGQGSEKLFFGSGTQLSVL.